These T cell receptor beta chains were read from a single sample in a study of blood T cell repertoires in COVID-19. Produced via immunoSEQ multiplex PCR; TCRdb's table is partial and in-frame only. The sample has about 230,000 clones; around 88% are singletons. Material for sequencing was peripheral blood. These receptors all stem from an elderly man with acute or convalescent COVID-19. The conserved cysteine and the conserved F or W are not part of the CDR3 here.

v_gene: TRBV19
j_gene: TRBJ2-1
CDR3aa: ASTQGGGVKEQF

v_gene: TRBV2
j_gene: TRBJ2-5
CDR3aa: ASSVGRVQETQY

v_gene: TRBV14
j_gene: TRBJ2-1
CDR3aa: ASSQSDYNNEQF

v_gene: TRBV28
j_gene: TRBJ2-3
CDR3aa: ASRSSTDTQY

v_gene: TRBV28
j_gene: TRBJ2-7
CDR3aa: ASSVPGQPTYEQY

v_gene: TRBV6-5
j_gene: TRBJ2-3
CDR3aa: ASRDGGTPTQY

v_gene: TRBV5-1
j_gene: TRBJ1-5
CDR3aa: ASSLGTVSNQPQH

v_gene: TRBV30
j_gene: TRBJ1-2
CDR3aa: AWSDRTGRYGYT

v_gene: TRBV7-9
j_gene: TRBJ1-2
CDR3aa: ASSEGGQDGYT

v_gene: TRBV2
j_gene: TRBJ1-3
CDR3aa: ASRQDVYLSGNTIY

v_gene: TRBV7-3
j_gene: TRBJ2-1
CDR3aa: ASSSRGASGSYNEQF

v_gene: TRBV28
j_gene: TRBJ1-2
CDR3aa: ASTLDRGQGGYT

v_gene: TRBV14
j_gene: TRBJ1-5
CDR3aa: ASSQGGGGGQPQH

v_gene: TRBV29-1
j_gene: TRBJ2-3
CDR3aa: SVNPPPTAEGLTSTDTQY

v_gene: TRBV5-4
j_gene: TRBJ2-3
CDR3aa: ASSLGPDISTDTQY

v_gene: TRBV4-1
j_gene: TRBJ1-5
CDR3aa: ASSQGSGLGQPQH